Following are 5 T cell receptor beta chains from one sample sequenced in a study of blood T cell repertoires in COVID-19. Generated by immunoSEQ multiplex PCR, the TCRdb table keeps only in-frame clones and is missing some. The data contain 90,000 to 100,000 clones, around nine tenths of them singletons. The sequencing input was peripheral blood. These receptors were obtained from a human donor in a cohort sampled during active COVID-19.

The chain combines TRBV3-1 (or the pseudogene TRBV3-2) with TRBJ2-5; a weak D match, TRBD1 (6 bases). V was pared by 5 bases and J by 5 bases, with 12 bases between. Per the germline V gene, CDR1 is LGHDT and CDR2 is YNNKEL (reference sequence). The CDR3 is 13 amino acids. In nucleotides, the CDR3 is TGTGCCAGCAGCACCAGGGGTCGCGAGACCCAGTACTTC. It yields the protein CASSTRGRETQYF.

V usage is TRBV5-1 and J usage is TRBJ2-3, with 12 bases lining up with TRBD2. CDR1 and CDR2 (germline): SGHRS, YFSETQ. The CDR3 is 17 amino acids. The trim removed 3 bases at V and 2 bases at J, leaving 7 bases unmatched. The chain's CDR3 is CASSSRLAGEPTDTQYF. CDR3 sequence (DNA): TGCGCCAGCAGCTCCCGACTAGCGGGGGAACCCACAGATACGCAGTATTTT.

The rearrangement links TRBV29-1 to TRBJ2-3; 9 nucleotides line up with TRBD2. Germline loops: CDR1 SQVTM, CDR2 ANQGSEA. The CDR3 loop spans 14 amino acids. Losses at the gene ends were 3 bases for V and 6 bases for J; bases not matched to a gene: 7. CDR3 region: CSVEGLAHTDTQYF. For the CDR3, the DNA is TGCAGCGTTGAGGGACTAGCCCACACTGATACGCAGTATTTT.

This sequence joins TRBV5-5 and TRBJ1-1; 8 bases are a match to TRBD1. The CDR3 sequence is 15 residues long. Trimming cost V 4 bases and J 3 bases; bases outside gene matches: 8. Germline V lookup: CDR1 SGHKS, CDR2 YYEKEE (reference sequence). The CDR3 is CASSIDRGGDTEAFF. In nucleotides, the CDR3 is TGTGCCAGCAGCATAGACAGGGGAGGGGACACTGAAGCTTTCTTT.

This chain connects TRBV19 to TRBJ2-2; 9 bases are a match to TRBD2. Germline assignment: CDR1 LNHDA and CDR2 SQIVND (reference sequence). This CDR3 has 14 amino acids. Losses at the gene ends were 7 bases for V and 4 bases for J; bases not matched to a gene: 4. This CDR3 reads CASMVLAGTGELFF. CDR3 nucleotides: TGTGCCAGTATGGTACTAGCGGGCACCGGGGAGCTGTTTTTT. The variable domain in full, with the rest retrieved from reference TRBV19 and TRBJ2-2, is DGGITQSPKYLFRKEGQNVTLSCEQNLNHDAMYWYRQDPGQGLRLIYYSQIVNDFQKGDIAEGYSVSREKKESFPLTVTSAQKNPTAFYLCASMVLAGTGELFFGEGSRLTVL.